The table lists the clone carrying this T cell receptor beta chain with a few counts. What it binds is not known. Amplification used 60 Vbeta primers and 13 Jbeta primers. Repertoires were generated with immunoSEQ multiplex PCR, while TCRdb's copy carries only in-frame clones and drops some. Among about 140,000 clones listed, around 63% were seen once. The data belong to a study of cytomegalovirus exposure and HLA in healthy donors. Study-wide findings and caveats: A later analysis found TCR association rates differed by HLA locus, highest for DRB1 and lowest for HLA-C. Within an earlier analysis, most TCR beta V segments proved productive either about 87% or about 30% of the time.

CDR1 and CDR2 (germline): SGDLS, YYNGEE. The CDR3 has 12 residues. With 2 bases removed from V and 8 bases from J, the gap between germline ends came to 10 bases. Material for sequencing was PBMCs. This TCR came from a human donor in good health. V is TRBV9 and J is TRBJ1-2; D gene unclear. CDR3 amino acids: CASSVGGPGYTF. Written as DNA, the CDR3 is TGTGCCAGCAGCGTTGGTGGGCCCGGCTACACCTTC.